The source of this TCR beta chain is a study of early T cells in non-severe SARS-CoV-2 infection. In germline, CDR1 is MNHNS, CDR2 SASEGT. The CDR3 consists of 14 residues. V lost 2 bases and J lost 6, with 10 bases in between. The TCR library protocol was used to attach unique molecular identifiers. These identifiers were attached to individual cDNA molecules. TCRdb reprocessed the 5' RACE reads with MiXCR, giving one entry per CDR3 protein. In the table there are under 70,000 distinct CDR3 sequences, about 13% of which are singletons. This clonotype was counted ten times or more. The source was whole blood, collected at baseline. The TCR was taken from an adult who was a healthcare worker with PCR-confirmed SARS-CoV-2 infection or an uninfected control (not recorded which). The chain carries TRBV6-1 and TRBJ2-2, with D tentatively TRBD1 (5 bases). CDR3 nucleotide sequence: TGTGCCAGCAGTGAAAGGGGTCTCGCCGGGGAGCTGTTTTTT. Its translation: CASSERGLAGELFF.